These 7 T cell receptor beta chains were sequenced from one sample in a study. Via MiXCR, TCRdb re-called the RT-PCR reads, giving one row per CDR3 protein. The data contain more than 600,000 distinct CDR3 sequences, approximately 15% of them singletons. Sequencing was done on a sample of memory CD4+ T cells from blood. These receptors all come from a female donor in good health, serving as a healthy control.

The rearrangement joins TRBV7-9 to TRBJ2-3; 8 bases are shared with TRBD1. V lost 5 bases and J lost 8; bases outside the gene matches: 9. This CDR3 has 14 amino acids. CDR1 is SEHNR and CDR2 is FQNEAQ in the germline V gene (reference sequence). CDR3 residues: CASSTDRAPGTQYF. The CDR3 region has the DNA TGTGCCAGCAGCACGGACAGGGCCCCAGGTACGCAGTATTTT. Combining the CDR3 with reference TRBV7-9 and TRBJ2-3 gives the whole variable domain DTGVSQNPRHKITKRGQNVTFRCDPISEHNRLYWYRQTLGQGPEFLTYFQNEAQLEKSRLLSDRFSAERPKGSFSTLEIQRTEQGDSAMYLCASSTDRAPGTQYFGPGTRLTVL.

DNA of the CDR3: TGTGCCTGGAGTGTACGAGGGAGCTCCTACAATGAGCAGTTCTTC. Its translation is CAWSVRGSSYNEQFF. The chain employs TRBV30 and TRBJ2-1, with D maybe TRBD2 (5 bases). Germline assignment: CDR1 GTSNPN and CDR2 SVGIG (reference sequence). Trimming left V 0 bases short and J 0 bases short, with 9 bases between. This CDR3 is 15 amino acids long.

The chain uses TRBV3-1 and TRBJ2-1; 12 nucleotides line up with TRBD2. CDR1 and CDR2 (germline): LGHDT, YNNKEL (reference sequence). The CDR3 extends over 15 amino acids. Trimming at V came to 1 base and at J to 15 bases, leaving 10 bases not matched to a gene. Here the CDR3 DNA reads TGTGCCAGCAGCCAAGGGCTAGCGGGAGGGTGGTCGCGGTTCTTC. Translation gives CASSQGLAGGWSRFF.

In DNA, the CDR3 is TGTGCCAGCACCCGGTACAGGGGGAGTTACAATGAGCAGTTCTTC. This sequence encodes CASTRYRGSYNEQFF. The chain carries TRBV7-2 and TRBJ2-1, with 8 bases aligning to TRBD1. Germline-derived CDR1 and CDR2 are SGHTA and FQGNSA. V was pared by 7 bases and J by 4 bases, with 9 bases of the junction left unmatched. The CDR3 is 15 residues long.

This clonotype came up a few times. The V gene is TRBV5-1, the J gene TRBJ1-1, with 8 bases that match TRBD1. This CDR3 is built from 16 residues. After removal of 3 bases from V and 4 bases from J, the junction contained 11 bases not matched to a gene. CDR1 and CDR2 from the germline V gene are SGHRS and YFSETQ. The CDR3 region is CASSSLGQAVSTEAFF. The CDR3 DNA sequence: TGCGCCAGCAGCTCGTTGGGACAGGCGGTGAGCACTGAAGCTTTCTTT.

This clonotype was counted a few times. The J gene is TRBJ2-7, the V gene TRBV7-9; 7 bases map to TRBD1. Germline CDR1 is SEHNR and CDR2 is FQNEAQ (reference sequence). CDR3 length: 15 amino acids. Trimming at V came to 6 bases and at J to 0 bases, leaving 8 bases not matched to a gene. The CDR3 nucleotides are TGTGCCAGCAGTTCGGACAGGACCTTCTCCTACGAGCAGTACTTC. It codes for CASSSDRTFSYEQYF.

The V and J genes are TRBV20-1 and TRBJ1-1; D not resolved. Trimming took 3 bases from V and 0 from J, leaving 8 bases between them. The CDR3 runs to 13 residues. Germline CDR1 is DFQATT and CDR2 is SNEGSKA (reference sequence). CDR3 region: CSASNQMNTEAFF. The CDR3 DNA is TGCAGTGCTAGTAACCAGATGAACACTGAAGCTTTCTTT.